The rows below give T cell receptor beta chains drawn from one sample of a study of blood T cell repertoires in COVID-19. Libraries were prepared by immunoSEQ multiplex PCR; TCRdb keeps only in-frame clonotypes and omits some of them. The data contain about 240,000 clones, 86% of them seen just once; the ten biggest clones take up 5.5% to 8%. Sequencing was done on a sample of peripheral blood. The source of these receptors is a man aged 60 to 69 with acute or convalescent COVID-19. Each CDR3 is given with its conserved first and last residue. The D gene is left open where the match is weak.

D	V	J	CDR3
TRBD1	TRBV4-2	TRBJ1-2	CASSQAGQGIYGYTF
TRBD2	TRBV5-1	TRBJ2-7	CASSWGLAGVLEQYF
-	TRBV5-6	TRBJ2-3	CASSLYGDSTDTQYF
TRBD2	TRBV9	TRBJ2-3	CASSVEPGLLTDTQYF
-	TRBV12-5	TRBJ2-3	CASGFAKEGVGGQGQYF
TRBD1	TRBV6-2/TRBV6-3	TRBJ2-7	CASSSGQGSSYEQYF
-	TRBV28	TRBJ2-1	CASSSPNYNEQFF
TRBD2	TRBV7-2	TRBJ2-1	CASSTSGSYNEQFF
TRBD2	TRBV28	TRBJ2-7	CASRQTSGGSSYEQYF
-	TRBV7-9	TRBJ1-1	CASSLGIGGLRSTEAFF
-	TRBV24-1	TRBJ2-3	CATSDLIGTDTQYF
-	TRBV5-6	TRBJ1-3	CASSLGGSSGNTIYF
TRBD1	TRBV5-1	TRBJ1-5	CASSPGQGAPGNQPQHF
-	TRBV19	TRBJ1-1	CASSSRRRVEGGNTEAFF
TRBD1	TRBV4-3	TRBJ1-6	CASSQRTGLDSPLHF
TRBD1	TRBV6-5	TRBJ1-1	CASAAGGSTEAFF
TRBD1	TRBV3-1/TRBV3-2	TRBJ1-5	CASSQEPGGLAQPQHF
-	TRBV14	TRBJ2-2	CASSQDNFYTGELFF
TRBD2	TRBV4-2	TRBJ2-5	CASSQRLAGGGQETQYF
TRBD1	TRBV11-2	TRBJ2-5	CASGSGGAAQETQYF
-	TRBV28	TRBJ1-1	CASLIGGTEAFF
-	TRBV7-6	TRBJ2-5	CASSEGGTQYF
TRBD2	TRBV7-3	TRBJ2-2	CASSYFSGRARTGELFF
-	TRBV4-3	TRBJ1-1	CASSPATGRAEAFF
-	TRBV5-8	TRBJ1-6	CASSSFRRGGDSPLHF
TRBD1	TRBV29-1	TRBJ1-2	CSVEVAGTGTLYGYTF
TRBD2	TRBV5-1	TRBJ2-7	CASSFGLAGGIFHEQYF
TRBD1	TRBV18	TRBJ1-5	CASSPFGTGAVQPQHF
TRBD2	TRBV4-3	TRBJ2-2	CASSQDSPSGRGELFF
-	TRBV28	TRBJ2-4	CASSFGGSDIQYF
-	TRBV6-2/TRBV6-3	TRBJ2-1	CASSHRPLQGNEQFF
TRBD1	TRBV24-1	TRBJ2-1	CATSRGTGAYNEQFF
-	TRBV28	TRBJ2-7	CASSLLLESNYEQYF
TRBD2	TRBV24-1	TRBJ2-3	CATSDPTGGRTDTQYF
TRBD2	TRBV29-1	TRBJ2-1	CSLAGISYNEQFF
TRBD2	TRBV28	TRBJ2-5	CASSLSWGGTSSRQETQYF
-	TRBV11-3	TRBJ1-1	CASSLGTGNTEAFF
TRBD1	TRBV2	TRBJ1-6	CASRERGRRLSPLHF
-	TRBV7-9	TRBJ1-6	CASSEVLLNSPLHF
-	TRBV9	TRBJ1-6	CASSATGSSYNSPLHF
-	TRBV5-1	TRBJ2-2	CASCRGPEDTGELFF